The clone carrying this TCR beta chain occurred many times. Stated time point: newly diagnosed GD, antithyroid drugs for less than 3 months. With RNA extracted from PBMCs as input, the TCR library was made. Arm-PCR of CDR3 regions with iRepertoire HTBI primers generated TCR beta libraries. A single record per CDR3 protein comes from TCRdb applying MiXCR to the multiplex PCR reads. The data hold about 540,000 distinct CDR3 sequences, with 13% observed a single time. The data stem from a study of regulatory T cells in long-lasting Graves disease. V was pared by 5 bases and J by 5 bases, with 16 bases of the junction left unmatched. CDR1 MNHEY and CDR2 SVGEGT come from the germline V gene. The CDR3 is 17 amino acids. This same sample was also taken into another study, of T cells in Graves' hyperthyroidism and ophthalmopathy.

The sequences come from peripheral blood mononuclear cells (PBMCs), collected at new diagnosis, from a patient treated with antithyroid drugs. The origin of this receptor is a man aged 25 to 40 with Graves disease. This chain links TRBV6-2 or TRBV6-3 with TRBJ2-5, with 8 bases lining up with TRBD2. The CDR3 is CASSHHNVWTSWETQYF. CDR3 nucleotide sequence: TGTGCCAGCAGTCATCATAACGTATGGACTAGCTGGGAGACCCAGTACTTC.